One sample yielded the 21 T cell receptor beta chains listed below, sequenced in a study of CD8 T cells in ankylosing spondylitis. Study-wide results and limits: For ankylosing spondylitis blood, a TCR beta motif of under ten highly homologous variants appeared characteristic.

These receptors lack a known antigen. TCRdb reprocessed the 5' RACE reads via MiXCR and lists one record per CDR3 protein. This sample has about 330,000 distinct CDR3 sequences, with 7% to 9% found just once. The sequencing sample was made of blood, either unsorted or a sorted T cell fraction (not recorded which). These receptors came from a male donor with ankylosing spondylitis.

This clonotype was counted only a few times. CDR3 protein: CASSRRGRIPFF. The CDR3 nucleotides are TGTGCCAGCAGCCGCAGGGGTCGTATTCCGTTCTTC. V and J are TRBV3-1 and TRBJ2-1, with a tentative D call TRBD1 (6 bases). With 4 bases removed from V and 15 bases from J, the gap between germline ends came to 16 bases. The CDR3 covers 12 residues. Germline assignment: CDR1 LGHDT and CDR2 YNNKEL (reference sequence).

This clonotype was seen more than once but under ten times. V is TRBV12-5 and J is TRBJ2-7; D might be TRBD1 (6 bases). CDR1 and CDR2 from the germline V gene are LGHNT and FRNRAP. V was shortened by 3 bases and J by 6 bases, with 12 bases between the two germline ends. The CDR3 spans 13 residues. CDR3 nucleotides: TGTGCTAGTGGTTTACAGGGATCGATCGAGCAGTACTTC. This codes for CASGLQGSIEQYF.

This clonotype was observed at least ten times. A junction boundary mismatches the germline segment, possibly from a read error. V usage is TRBV7-7 and J usage is TRBJ2-3, with TRBD2 matching 14 bases. This CDR3 comprises 16 residues. The germline CDR1 and CDR2 sequences are SSHAT and FNYEAQ (reference sequence). The CDR3 protein is CASSPGLAGATDTQYF. In DNA form, the CDR3 reads TGTGCTAGCAGCCCGGGACTAGCGGGGGCCACAGATACGCAGTATTTT.

This clonotype has just a few counts. The V call is TRBV2, the J call TRBJ1-4; the D gene is possibly TRBD1 (6 bases). This CDR3 is built from 15 residues. V lost 6 bases to trimming and J lost 6 bases, with 17 bases between them. The germline V gene has CDR1 SNHLY and CDR2 FYNNEI. The CDR3 loop reads CASRLEGRGYEKLFF. Written as DNA, the CDR3 is TGTGCCAGCAGGTTGGAGGGCAGGGGTTATGAAAAACTGTTTTTT.

This clonotype was seen a handful of times. The rearrangement joins TRBV7-2 to TRBJ2-7; 8 bases align to TRBD1. The CDR3 totals 14 residues. The J segment lost 5 bases and the V segment lost 3 bases, leaving 6 bases of the junction unmatched. CDR1 and CDR2 from the germline V gene are SGHTA and FQGNSA. The CDR3 DNA is TGTGCCAGCAGCTTCTCCGGGACAGGACACGAGCAGTACTTC. Its translation: CASSFSGTGHEQYF.

This clonotype was observed many times. The rearrangement links TRBV29-1 to TRBJ2-7; 10 nucleotides align to TRBD1. The germline CDR1 and CDR2 sequences are SQVTM and ANQGSEA. With 0 bases clipped from V and 5 bases from J, the junction kept 10 bases outside the gene matches. The CDR3 contains 16 residues. For the CDR3, the DNA is TGCAGCGTTGAAGATAGAGGGGGACAGGGGTCCAACGAGCAGTACTTC. Residues: CSVEDRGGQGSNEQYF.

The CDR3 DNA is TGTGCCAGCTCACCACAGGCCGGCGAGACCCAGTACTTC. Translation: CASSPQAGETQYF. The chain recombines TRBV18 with TRBJ2-5; D unresolved. CDR1 is KGHSH and CDR2 is LQKENI in the germline V gene. CDR3 length: 13 amino acids. The V end was cut by 1 base, the J end by 5 bases, with 8 bases between.

V and J are TRBV6-2 or TRBV6-3 and TRBJ1-3, with no clear D. There are 15 residues in the CDR3. V dropped 4 bases and J dropped 6 bases, with 16 bases sitting between them. Germline loops: CDR1 MNHEY, CDR2 SVGEGT. CDR3 loop: CASSFSLTVANTIYF. The CDR3 DNA is TGTGCCAGCAGTTTCTCCCTGACGGTCGCAAACACCATATATTTT.

The chain is built from TRBV2 and TRBJ2-3; D may be TRBD1 (6 bases). Trimming pared 9 bases from V and 5 bases from J, leaving 18 bases between. This CDR3 region has 14 residues. CDR1 is SNHLY, CDR2 FYNNEI, per germline. This CDR3 is CASLGTLYGDTQYF. The DNA for the CDR3 is TGTGCCAGTTTGGGGACACTCTATGGAGATACGCAGTATTTT.

The V gene is TRBV10-3, the J gene TRBJ2-3, with 11 bases matching TRBD1. There are 16 residues in the CDR3. With V trimmed by 3 bases and J by 4 bases, 6 bases remained unmatched. The V gene's germline CDR1 is ENHRY and CDR2 SYGVKD. The CDR3 DNA reads as TGTGCCATCAGTGAAGCCGGGACAGGGGGGGCAGATACGCAGTATTTT. It encodes CAISEAGTGGADTQYF.

This clonotype was recorded a few times. V is TRBV6-5 and J is TRBJ2-3; either TRBD1 or TRBD2 may supply D (5 bases each). V gave up 2 bases and J gave up 7 bases, with 13 bases separating them. Germline CDR1 reads MNHEY; CDR2 reads SVGAGI. CDR3 length: 14 amino acids. The CDR3 DNA reads TGTGCCAGCAGTTACCCCGGGGACGCGTATACGCAGTATTTT. It specifies CASSYPGDAYTQYF.

Only a few counts were recorded for this clonotype. The chain recombines TRBV28 with TRBJ1-5, with D possibly matching TRBD1 (5 bases). Germline assignment: CDR1 MDHEN and CDR2 SYDVKM. This CDR3 contains 16 residues. V lost 2 bases to trimming and J lost 4 bases, with 15 bases between them. CDR3 DNA: TGTGCCAGCAGTTTACTTCGTGGGCAGGGTAATCAGCCCCAGCATTTT. It encodes CASSLLRGQGNQPQHF.

This clonotype occurred many times. The chain links TRBV11-2 to TRBJ2-5; D is uncertain. CDR1 is SGHAT and CDR2 is FQNNGV in the germline V gene. This CDR3 is 13 amino acids long. V lost 1 base to trimming and J lost 0 bases, with 3 bases between them. CDR3 coding DNA: TGTGCCAGCAGCTTAGGTCACCAAGAGACCCAGTACTTC. Its protein is CASSLGHQETQYF.

The V gene is TRBV9, the J gene TRBJ1-6, with TRBD1 as a possible D gene (5 bases). Germline values: CDR1 SGDLS, CDR2 YYNGEE. V was shortened by 2 bases and J by 7 bases, with 7 bases between the two germline ends. The CDR3 runs 13 residues. CDR3 in amino acids: CASSVRDNSPLHF. The CDR3 nucleotides read TGTGCCAGCAGCGTCAGGGACAATTCACCCCTCCACTTT.

The chain is built from TRBV6-1 and TRBJ2-7, with 10 positions matching TRBD1. The length of the CDR3 is 13 residues. V shed 8 bases and J 3 bases; nucleotides not matched to a gene: 4. From germline, CDR1 is MNHNS and CDR2 SASEGT. In DNA form, the CDR3 reads TGTGCCAGCGGGGACAGGGGAGACTACGAGCAGTACTTC. Its translation is CASGDRGDYEQYF.

The table lists this clonotype with many counts. The chain joins TRBV27 to TRBJ2-7; D is possibly TRBD2 (6 bases). Germline assignment: CDR1 MNHEY and CDR2 SMNVEV (reference sequence). There are 14 residues in the CDR3. V gave up 7 bases and J gave up 7 bases, with 20 bases separating them. The CDR3 DNA follows: TGTGCCAGCAAAGCCTCCGGACTAAACAGGGAGCAGTACTTC. This sequence encodes CASKASGLNREQYF.

This clonotype was detected only a few times. The rearrangement links TRBV24-1 to TRBJ2-1, with D perhaps TRBD2 (6 bases). The V and J ends lost 4 bases and 7 bases respectively, with 13 bases between them. Germline V gene lookup returns CDR1 KGHDR and CDR2 SFDVKD. The CDR3 totals 14 residues. CDR3: CATSDPGSRNEQFF. In nucleotides, the CDR3 is TGTGCCACCAGTGACCCCGGGAGCCGAAATGAGCAGTTCTTC.

This clonotype was detected only a few times. V and J are TRBV12-3 or TRBV12-4 and TRBJ2-1, with 9 nucleotides matching TRBD1. V lost 4 bases to trimming and J lost 8 bases; unmatched junction nucleotides: 6. This CDR3 comprises 14 residues. This CDR3 reads CASSSGTGKYEQFF. CDR3 coding DNA: TGTGCCAGCAGTTCCGGGACAGGGAAGTATGAGCAGTTCTTC.

The chain employs TRBV7-9 and TRBJ2-5; 10 bases align to TRBD1. V dropped 5 bases and J dropped 7; count of bases not matched to a gene: 10. CDR1 SEHNR and CDR2 FQNEAQ come from the germline V gene (reference sequence). The CDR3 sequence is 15 residues long. The CDR3 reads CASSRGDRGRGTQYF. As DNA, the CDR3 is TGTGCCAGCAGCAGGGGAGACAGGGGGCGCGGGACCCAGTACTTC. The entire variable domain, with the rest obtained from reference TRBV7-9 and TRBJ2-5, is as follows: DTGVSQNPRHKITKRGQNVTFRCDPISEHNRLYWYRQTLGQGPEFLTYFQNEAQLEKSRLLSDRFSAERPKGSFSTLEIQRTEQGDSAMYLCASSRGDRGRGTQYFGPGTRLLVL.

Only a few counts were recorded for this clonotype. The J gene is TRBJ2-1, the V gene TRBV12-3 or TRBV12-4, with 8 nucleotides matching TRBD1. This CDR3 is 15 amino acids long. V gave up 5 bases and J gave up 8 bases; unmatched junction bases: 11. The CDR3 DNA is TGTGCCAGCAGTGAAAACTCCGGGACAGGCCATGAGCAGTTCTTC. Translating gives CASSENSGTGHEQFF.

The chain couples TRBV7-8 to TRBJ2-5; 13 bases line up with TRBD2. V trimming: 4 bases; J trimming: 5 bases; junction bases outside the gene matches: 4. This CDR3 is 15 amino acids long. Germline-derived CDR1 and CDR2 are SGHVS and FQNEAQ. In DNA form, the CDR3 reads TGTGCCAGCAGCTCCCCGGGACTAGCGGGGGAGACCCAGTACTTC. It encodes CASSSPGLAGETQYF.